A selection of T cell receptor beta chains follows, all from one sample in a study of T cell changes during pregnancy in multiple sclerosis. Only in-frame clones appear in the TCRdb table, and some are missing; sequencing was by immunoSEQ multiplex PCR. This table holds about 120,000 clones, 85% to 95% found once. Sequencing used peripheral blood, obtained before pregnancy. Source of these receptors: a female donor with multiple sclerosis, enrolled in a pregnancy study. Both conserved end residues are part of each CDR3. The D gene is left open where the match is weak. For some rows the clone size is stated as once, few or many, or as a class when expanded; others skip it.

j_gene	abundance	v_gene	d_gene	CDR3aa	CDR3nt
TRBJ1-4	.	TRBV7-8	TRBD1	CASSFGTGGEKLFF	TGTGCCAGCAGCTTCGGGACAGGCGGGGAAAAACTGTTTTTT
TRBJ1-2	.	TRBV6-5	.	CASSLRGDGYTF	TGTGCCAGCAGCCTCAGGGGAGACGGCTACACCTTC
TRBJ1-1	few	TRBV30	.	CAWSVDSTAFF	TGTGCCTGGAGTGTGGACAGCACGGCTTTCTTT
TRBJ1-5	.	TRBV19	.	CASRRTDNQPQHF	TGTGCCAGTAGAAGGACAGACAATCAGCCCCAGCATTTT
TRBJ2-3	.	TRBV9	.	CASSVEGETADTQYF	TGTGCCAGCAGCGTAGAGGGGGAGACTGCAGATACGCAGTATTTT
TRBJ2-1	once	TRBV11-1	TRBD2	CASSPTSGVSYNEQFF	TGTGCCAGCAGCCCGACTAGCGGGGTGTCCTACAATGAGCAGTTCTTC
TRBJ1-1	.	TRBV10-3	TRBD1	CAITPGAGGIMNTEAFF	TGTGCCATCACCCCTGGGGCAGGGGGCATCATGAACACTGAAGCTTTCTTT
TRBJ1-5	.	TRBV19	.	CASSMSVDQPQHF	TGTGCCAGTAGTATGTCGGTTGATCAGCCCCAGCATTTT
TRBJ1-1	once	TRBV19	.	CASSTYRAAIAEAFF	TGTGCCAGTAGTACCTACAGGGCGGCAATCGCTGAAGCTTTCTTT
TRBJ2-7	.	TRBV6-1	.	CASSVFREQYF	TGTGCCAGCAGTGTTTTTCGTGAGCAGTACTTC
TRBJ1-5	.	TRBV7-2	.	CASSLDTNQPQHF	TGTGCCAGCAGCTTAGACACCAATCAGCCCCAGCATTTT
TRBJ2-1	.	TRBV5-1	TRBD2	CASSPARERGEQFF	TGCGCCAGCAGCCCTGCGCGGGAGCGGGGTGAGCAGTTCTTC
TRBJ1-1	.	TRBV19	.	CASSSLLRDPEAFF	TGTGCCAGTAGTAGTTTATTGAGGGATCCTGAAGCTTTCTTT
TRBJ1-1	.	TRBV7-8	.	CASSPRQMMNTEAFF	TGTGCCAGCAGCCCAAGACAGATGATGAACACTGAAGCTTTCTTT
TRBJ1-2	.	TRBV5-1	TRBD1	CASSPSGGGQGYGYTF	TGCGCCAGCAGCCCAAGTGGTGGGGGACAGGGCTATGGCTACACCTTC
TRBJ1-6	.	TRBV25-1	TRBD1	CASSGRAGGPSPLHF	TGTGCCAGCAGTGGACGAGCAGGGGGCCCTTCACCCCTCCACTTT